The 3 T cell receptor beta chains given below trace back to one sample, sequenced in a study of T-cell reconstitution after alpha-beta-depleted transplantation in children. Researchers prepared the TCRbeta library using unique molecular identifiers, the study reports. Each CDR3 protein is one row after TCRdb ran MiXCR on the PCR reads. Of about 500,000 distinct CDR3 sequences listed, approximately 32% are singletons. The sample here was PBMCs from the stem cell graft donor, taken from the stem cell graft. Receptor source: a human donor who donated a stem cell graft to a child with aplastic anemia.

V is TRBV25-1 and J is TRBJ2-2; the D gene is possibly TRBD2 (5 bases). V was clipped by 6 bases and J by 1 base, with 12 bases between them. Germline loops: CDR1 MGHDK, CDR2 SYGVNS. CDR3 size: 15 residues. The CDR3 here is CASSVREENTGELFF. The CDR3 DNA is TGTGCCAGCAGCGTACGGGAAGAGAACACCGGGGAGCTGTTTTTT.

This sequence joins TRBV6-2 or TRBV6-3 and TRBJ2-7; no firm D call. The CDR3 extends over 12 amino acids. Germline loops: CDR1 MNHEY, CDR2 SVGEGT. V was cut by 5 bases and J by 4 bases, with 9 bases left in between. The CDR3: CASSPRRYEQYV. The CDR3 coding sequence is TGTGCCAGCAGTCCGCGGCGATACGAGCAGTACGTC.

The rearrangement uses TRBV19 and TRBJ2-2; 8 nucleotides agree with TRBD1. CDR3 length equals 15 residues. With 4 bases clipped from V and 1 base from J, the junction kept 2 bases outside the gene matches. Germline V gene data show CDR1 as LNHDA and CDR2 as SQIVND (reference sequence). CDR3 DNA sequence: TGTGCCAGTAGTAAGGACAGGGTGAACACCGGGGAGCTGTTTTTT. Encoded protein: CASSKDRVNTGELFF.